These T cell receptor beta chains were read from a single sample in a study of graft-versus-host responses after intestinal transplantation. Produced via immunoSEQ multiplex PCR; TCRdb's table is partial and in-frame only. The sample includes 20,000 to 25,000 clones, 40% to 55% seen only once; the top ten take around 0.81%. Sequencing used alloreactive CD4+ T cells from a mixed lymphocyte reaction culture, obtained before intestinal transplant. The receptors derive from a human patient who received an intestinal transplant. Each CDR3 is given with its conserved first and last residue. A D gene is named only where the DNA matches it firmly. Rows give clone size only sometimes, using once, few, many, or a class for an expanded clone.

j_call clone_size v_call d_call cdr3_aa cdr3_nt
TRBJ2-5 . TRBV5-1 TRBD2 CASSWGLAGGLETQYF TGCGCCAGCAGCTGGGGACTAGCGGGGGGATTGGAGACCCAGTACTTC
TRBJ1-2 few TRBV6-5 . CASSSPGQGPNYGYTF TGTGCCAGCAGTTCCCCAGGGCAGGGGCCCAACTATGGCTACACCTTC
TRBJ1-1 . TRBV5-5 . CASSLEGNTEAFF TGTGCCAGCTCCCTAGAAGGGAACACTGAAGCTTTCTTT
TRBJ2-7 . TRBV5-1 TRBD1 CASSLGQGWWEQYF TGCGCCAGCAGCTTAGGACAGGGATGGTGGGAGCAGTACTTC
TRBJ1-2 once TRBV6-1 . CASRWGGGGYTF TGTGCCAGCAGATGGGGAGGAGGCGGCTACACCTTC
TRBJ1-1 . TRBV10-3 . CAISAQPVNTEAFF TGTGCCATCAGTGCCCAACCAGTGAACACTGAAGCTTTCTTT
TRBJ2-2 . TRBV7-3 TRBD2 CASSRPLAGGDTGELFF TGTGCCAGCAGCCGGCCGCTAGCGGGGGGCGACACCGGGGAGCTGTTTTTT
TRBJ2-1 . TRBV18 TRBD2 CASSPLGAGGGSEQFF TGTGCCAGCTCGCCCCTCGGAGCGGGGGGAGGTAGTGAGCAGTTCTTC
TRBJ2-4 . TRBV28 TRBD2 CASSAGTRRDIQYF TGTGCCAGCAGCGCCGGGACTAGAAGGGACATTCAGTACTTC
TRBJ1-5 . TRBV2 . CASSGEGGDQPQHF TGTGCCAGCAGTGGGGAGGGTGGGGATCAGCCCCAGCATTTT
TRBJ1-1 . TRBV6-1 TRBD1 CASREQGMNTEAFF TGTGCCAGCAGGGAACAGGGGATGAACACTGAAGCTTTCTTT
TRBJ2-7 few TRBV11-2 TRBD2 CASSKTSGGYEQYF TGTGCCAGCAGTAAAACTAGCGGGGGCTACGAGCAGTACTTC
TRBJ2-3 . TRBV18 TRBD2 CASSPLGGGGTDTQYF TGTGCCAGCTCACCACTTGGCGGGGGAGGCACAGATACGCAGTATTTT
TRBJ1-1 . TRBV5-4 . CASSAGTREAFF TGTGCCAGCAGCGCGGGTACCCGTGAAGCTTTCTTT
TRBJ1-1 few TRBV18 TRBD1 CASSPGQGNIEAFF TGTGCCAGCTCCCCGGGACAGGGTAATATTGAAGCTTTCTTT
TRBJ1-2 . TRBV6-6 TRBD1 CASSYSRQGAASGYTF TGTGCCAGCAGTTACTCTCGACAGGGGGCTGCTAGTGGCTACACCTTC
TRBJ2-5 . TRBV14 TRBD1 CASSRDREETQYF TGTGCCAGCAGCAGGGACAGGGAAGAGACCCAGTACTTC
TRBJ2-5 . TRBV7-6 TRBD1 CASSYRGGLETQYF TGTGCCAGCAGCTATAGAGGGGGCCTAGAGACCCAGTACTTC
TRBJ2-7 . TRBV7-6 TRBD2 CASSLGSHGTTYEQYF TGTGCCAGCAGCTTAGGTAGTCATGGGACTACCTACGAGCAGTACTTC
TRBJ1-1 . TRBV19 . CASSLSGTTEAFF TGTGCCAGTAGTCTTTCGGGGACTACTGAAGCTTTCTTT
TRBJ2-5 once TRBV5-1 TRBD2 CASSFGPGGQETQYF TGCGCCAGCAGCTTTGGGCCCGGGGGGCAAGAGACCCAGTACTTC
TRBJ1-5 few TRBV18 TRBD1 CASSPGGWQPQHF TGTGCCAGCTCCCCAGGGGGCTGGCAGCCCCAGCATTTT
TRBJ2-5 . TRBV4-1 TRBD2 CASSQDPRLAGVKETQYF TGCGCCAGCAGCCAAGATCCCAGACTAGCGGGGGTAAAAGAGACCCAGTACTTC
TRBJ1-5 few TRBV18 . CASSLAGNFQPQHF TGTGCCAGCTCACTAGCAGGGAACTTTCAGCCCCAGCATTTT
TRBJ2-7 . TRBV7-9 TRBD2 CASSLYLLAGDRSEQYF TGTGCCAGCAGCTTATATCTCTTGGCGGGGGACCGCTCCGAGCAGTACTTC
TRBJ2-3 few TRBV5-1 TRBD1 CASSTTGALTDTQYF TGCGCCAGCAGCACCACAGGGGCGCTCACAGATACGCAGTATTTT
TRBJ2-7 . TRBV7-3 TRBD2 CASSLDIAGDTLHEQYF TGTGCCAGCAGCTTAGATATAGCGGGGGACACCCTACACGAGCAGTACTTC
TRBJ1-2 few TRBV6-6 . CASAGNYGYTF TGTGCCAGCGCAGGAAACTATGGCTACACCTTC
TRBJ1-6 . TRBV19 TRBD1 CASTRYTGGMGNSPLHF TGTGCCAGTACAAGATACACAGGGGGCATGGGGAATTCACCCCTCCACTTT
TRBJ1-2 once TRBV2 TRBD1 CASSDRDYGYTF TGTGCCAGCAGCGACAGGGACTATGGCTACACCTTC
TRBJ2-7 . TRBV10-3 . CAISTDNYEQYF TGTGCCATCAGTACAGACAACTACGAGCAGTACTTC
TRBJ2-5 . TRBV28 TRBD2 CASSLGTSQETQYF TGTGCCAGCAGTTTGGGGACTAGCCAAGAGACCCAGTACTTC
TRBJ2-5 few TRBV27 . CASSSFETQYF TGTGCCAGCAGTTCTTTCGAGACCCAGTACTTC
TRBJ2-2 few TRBV18 . CASSPRQTNTGELFF TGTGCCAGCTCACCGAGACAGACGAACACCGGGGAGCTGTTTTTT
TRBJ1-2 . TRBV11-2 . CASSLTGFSYGYTF TGTGCCAGCAGCTTAACAGGGTTTTCCTATGGCTACACCTTC
TRBJ2-5 few TRBV19 . CASMEGGVAKETQYF TGTGCCAGTATGGAGGGTGGGGTAGCCAAAGAGACCCAGTACTTC
TRBJ1-5 . TRBV5-1 . CASSLVEGGQPQHF TGCGCCAGCAGCTTGGTGGAGGGTGGACAGCCCCAGCATTTT
TRBJ2-7 few TRBV6-6 TRBD1 CASRGTVTYEQYF TGTGCCAGCAGAGGGACAGTAACCTACGAGCAGTACTTC
TRBJ1-1 . TRBV4-2 . CASSQDRGTEAFF TGTGCCAGCAGCCAAGATAGAGGCACTGAAGCTTTCTTT
TRBJ2-3 . TRBV7-3 TRBD2 CASSLGLAASTDTQYF TGTGCCAGCAGCTTAGGACTAGCGGCTAGCACAGATACGCAGTATTTT
TRBJ2-1 . TRBV5-1 TRBD2 CASSSTSGGAVNEQFF TGCGCCAGCAGCTCGACTAGCGGGGGGGCAGTGAATGAGCAGTTCTTC
TRBJ1-1 few TRBV10-2 . CASSESVQEAFF TGCGCCAGCAGTGAGTCGGTACAGGAGGCTTTCTTT
TRBJ1-6 once TRBV11-1 . CASSPGQYNSPLHF TGTGCCAGCAGCCCCGGACAGTATAATTCACCCCTCCACTTT
TRBJ2-6 . TRBV19 . CASSIGGLVPGGPNVLTF TGTGCCAGTAGTATAGGGGGGCTGGTGCCAGGGGGGCCCAACGTCCTGACTTTC